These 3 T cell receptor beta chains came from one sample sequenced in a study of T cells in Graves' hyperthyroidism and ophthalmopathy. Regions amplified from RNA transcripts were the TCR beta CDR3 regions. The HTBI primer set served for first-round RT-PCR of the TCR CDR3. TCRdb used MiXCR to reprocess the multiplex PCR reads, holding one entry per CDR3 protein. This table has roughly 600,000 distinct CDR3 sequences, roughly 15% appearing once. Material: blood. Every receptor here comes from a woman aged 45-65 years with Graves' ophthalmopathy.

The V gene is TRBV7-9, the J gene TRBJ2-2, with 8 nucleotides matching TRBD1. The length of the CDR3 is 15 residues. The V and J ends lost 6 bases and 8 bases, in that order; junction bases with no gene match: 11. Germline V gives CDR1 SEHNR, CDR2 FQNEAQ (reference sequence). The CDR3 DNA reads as TGTGCCAGCAGAGAACAGGGGGTGGCCACAGGGGAGCTGTTTTTT. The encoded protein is CASREQGVATGELFF.

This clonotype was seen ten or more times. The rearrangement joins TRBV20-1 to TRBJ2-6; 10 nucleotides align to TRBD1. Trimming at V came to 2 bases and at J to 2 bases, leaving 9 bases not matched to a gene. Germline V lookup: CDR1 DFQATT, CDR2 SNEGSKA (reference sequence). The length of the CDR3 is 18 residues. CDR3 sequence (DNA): TGCAGTGCTAGAACCCTCCGGGACAGGGGTACTGGGGCCAACGTCCTGACTTTC. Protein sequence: CSARTLRDRGTGANVLTF.

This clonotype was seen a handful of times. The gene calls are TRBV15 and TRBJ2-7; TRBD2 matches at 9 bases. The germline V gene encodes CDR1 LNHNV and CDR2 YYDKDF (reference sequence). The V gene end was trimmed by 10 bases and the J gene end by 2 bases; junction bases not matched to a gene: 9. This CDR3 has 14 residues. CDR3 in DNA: TGTGCCAACGGACGGGCGGGAGGGCCCTACGAGCAGTACTTC. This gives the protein CANGRAGGPYEQYF.